The rows below give T cell receptor beta chains drawn from one sample of a study of T cell repertoires in ileal Crohn's disease. Clones were sequenced by immunoSEQ multiplex PCR, and TCRdb holds only the in-frame ones, with some missing. The table includes about 7,000 clones, roughly 70% detected once. The sequencing sample was made of ileal tissue. The receptor set was obtained from an adult with Crohn's disease. Each CDR3 is given with its conserved first and last residue. D genes are given only for firm matches. Only some rows state a clone size, as once, few, many or a class for expanded clones.

>TRBJ1-1|.|TRBV6-1|TRBD1
CASSQQGAGTEAFF
TGTGCCAGCAGTCAACAGGGGGCGGGTACTGAAGCTTTCTTT
>TRBJ1-1|few|TRBV19|.
CASSIVSTEAFF
TGTGCCAGTAGTATCGTGAGCACTGAAGCTTTCTTT
>TRBJ1-5|.|TRBV27|.
CASSLSRGNNQPQHF
TGTGCCAGCAGTTTATCCCGGGGGAACAATCAGCCCCAGCATTTT
>TRBJ2-3|.|TRBV18|.
CASSKESSLSTDTQYF
TGTGCCAGCTCAAAGGAGAGTAGCCTCAGCACAGATACGCAGTATTTT
>TRBJ1-2|.|TRBV14|.
CASSQGVSYGYTF
TGTGCCAGCAGCCAAGGAGTATCCTATGGCTACACCTTC
>TRBJ2-5|few|TRBV4-1|TRBD1
CASSQTGGASETQYF
TGCGCCAGCAGCCAAACAGGGGGCGCTTCGGAGACCCAGTACTTC
>TRBJ1-2|.|TRBV28|.
CASSPPGRRTHGYTF
TGTGCCAGCAGTCCCCCCGGAAGGAGGACCCATGGCTACACCTTC
>TRBJ1-1|.|TRBV5-1|.
CASSPQGFNTEAFF
TGCGCCAGCAGCCCCCAGGGATTTAACACTGAAGCTTTCTTT
>TRBJ2-7|once|TRBV12-5|TRBD2
CASGLSRGSSYEQYF
TGTGCTAGTGGTTTGTCGCGGGGGAGCTCCTACGAGCAGTACTTC
>TRBJ2-1|.|TRBV25-1|.
CATSKHGGWDNEQFF
TGTGCCACTTCAAAACACGGGGGTTGGGACAATGAGCAGTTCTTC
>TRBJ2-7|.|TRBV11-3|.
CASSLDSGEQYF
TGTGCCAGCAGCTTAGATTCAGGGGAGCAGTACTTC
>TRBJ1-2|.|TRBV6-5|TRBD1
CASSRDRANYGYTF
TGTGCCAGCAGTCGGGACAGAGCTAACTATGGCTACACCTTC
>TRBJ1-2|.|TRBV6-1|.
CASRQRVPRGGYTF
TGTGCCAGCAGGCAGAGGGTTCCACGGGGTGGCTACACCTTC
>TRBJ2-6|few|TRBV10-3|TRBD1
CAISGQGVSGANVLTF
TGTGCCATCAGTGGACAGGGGGTCTCTGGGGCCAACGTCCTGACTTTC
>TRBJ1-2|.|TRBV6-1|.
CASSPNNYFYTF
TGTGCCAGCAGCCCAAATAACTACTTCTACACCTTC
>TRBJ1-4|.|TRBV2|.
CASNQGRNEKLFF
TGTGCCAGCAATCAGGGCAGGAATGAAAAACTGTTTTTT
>TRBJ1-3|.|TRBV28|.
CASSSRALDSSGNTIYF
TGTGCCAGCAGTTCCCGAGCTTTGGACAGCTCTGGAAACACCATATATTTT
>TRBJ2-2|.|TRBV7-9|TRBD2
CASSLEATSGGELFF
TGTGCCAGCAGCTTAGAGGCGACTAGCGGGGGGGAGCTGTTTTTT
>TRBJ2-3|.|TRBV18|TRBD2
CASSLGLAGRGDTQYF
TGTGCCAGCTCCCTGGGACTAGCGGGGAGAGGGGATACGCAGTATTTT
>TRBJ2-3|.|TRBV9|.
CASRDSLRDTQYF
TGTGCCAGCAGAGATTCCTTGCGAGATACGCAGTATTTT
>TRBJ1-2|.|TRBV7-3|TRBD1
CASRWTGQRDGYTF
TGTGCCAGCAGGTGGACAGGACAGAGGGATGGCTACACCTTC
>TRBJ1-2|.|TRBV19|TRBD1
CASSIREGQRYGYTF
TGTGCCAGTAGTATACGCGAGGGACAGCGATATGGCTACACCTTC
>TRBJ2-3|.|TRBV10-2|.
CASRTLYTDTQYF
TGCGCCAGCAGGACACTTTACACAGATACGCAGTATTTT
>TRBJ2-7|.|TRBV19|TRBD2
CASSTPGLAVEQYF
TGTGCCAGTAGTACCCCGGGACTAGCAGTCGAGCAGTACTTC
>TRBJ2-7|.|TRBV6-1|TRBD1
CASIPGQAVVEQYF
TGTGCCAGCATCCCGGGACAGGCGGTGGTCGAGCAGTACTTC
>TRBJ2-1|.|TRBV7-9|.
CASSLQSVYNEQFF
TGTGCCAGCAGCTTACAGTCCGTCTACAATGAGCAGTTCTTC
>TRBJ1-1|once|TRBV18|.
CASSQGMNTEAFF
TGTGCCAGCTCACAGGGGATGAACACTGAAGCTTTCTTT
>TRBJ1-2|once|TRBV6-4|TRBD1
CASSATGTGLYGYTF
TGTGCCAGCAGTGCAACCGGGACAGGGCTCTATGGCTACACCTTC
>TRBJ2-5|few|TRBV7-9|TRBD1
CASSHRGVETQYF
TGTGCCAGCAGCCACAGGGGGGTAGAGACCCAGTACTTC
>TRBJ2-2|.|TRBV4-3|.
CASSQEASGLANGELFF
TGCGCCAGCAGCCAAGAGGCAAGTGGGCTAGCGAACGGGGAGCTGTTTTTT
>TRBJ1-2|few|TRBV7-9|TRBD1
CASSSPMGQGSNYGYTF
TGTGCCAGCAGCTCGCCGATGGGACAGGGGTCTAACTATGGCTACACCTTC
>TRBJ1-2|medium-sized|TRBV6-4|.
CASSDTPQAIPLGYTF
TGTGCCAGCAGTGACACGCCACAGGCCATCCCTTTGGGCTACACCTTC
>TRBJ2-7|large|TRBV10-3|.
CAISELVPEQYF
TGTGCCATCAGTGAGCTCGTCCCGGAGCAGTACTTC
>TRBJ2-7|.|TRBV28|.
CASSLPHQGNEQYF
TGTGCCAGCAGTCTCCCCCATCAGGGGAACGAGCAGTACTTC
>TRBJ1-1|.|TRBV5-6|TRBD1
CASSTGEKAFF
TGTGCCAGCAGCACAGGGGAAAAGGCTTTCTTT
>TRBJ2-1|.|TRBV6-7|TRBD1
CASSSSRGLLYNEQFF
TGTGCCAGCAGTTCCTCCAGGGGGTTACTCTACAATGAGCAGTTCTTC
>TRBJ1-4|.|TRBV28|TRBD1
CASSPSLTGGYEKLFF
TGTGCCAGCAGTCCCTCTTTGACAGGGGGGTATGAAAAACTGTTTTTT
>TRBJ1-1|.|TRBV9|.
CASSSFYERTESVLTEAFF
TGTGCCAGCAGCTCCTTTTATGAAAGGACTGAGTCTGTGCTCACTGAAGCTTTCTTT
>TRBJ1-3|.|TRBV5-8|TRBD1
CASSLHRGSGNTIYF
TGTGCCAGCAGCTTGCACAGGGGCTCTGGAAACACCATATATTTT
>TRBJ2-4|.|TRBV4-2|TRBD2
CASSQDSGAGTKNIQYF
TGTGCCAGCAGCCAGGATAGCGGGGCTGGCACCAAAAACATTCAGTACTTC
>TRBJ2-1|.|TRBV4-3|.
CASSQEEGYEQFF
TGCGCCAGCAGCCAAGAAGAGGGTTATGAGCAGTTCTTC